Each of the 18 T cell receptor beta chains below was sequenced from the same sample in a study of blood T cell repertoires in COVID-19. Sequencing was performed with immunoSEQ multiplex PCR; in TCRdb, only in-frame clones are kept and a portion is missing. The sample has 300,000 to 350,000 clones; roughly 90% are singletons. Sequences were obtained from peripheral blood. These TCRs come from a man in his thirties or forties with COVID-19, enrolled during active disease.

V gene TRBV6-1 combines with J gene TRBJ2-7; 9 bases line up with TRBD1. The CDR3 is 17 amino acids. Germline values: CDR1 MNHNS, CDR2 SASEGT. Losses at the gene ends were 2 bases for V and 2 bases for J; bases not matched to a gene: 10. CDR3 DNA: TGTGCCAGCAGTGAACTCCTCACAGGGGGCAACGCCTACGAGCAGTACTTC. Protein sequence: CASSELLTGGNAYEQYF.

V usage is TRBV6-2 or TRBV6-3 and J usage is TRBJ1-6; D might be TRBD1 (5 bases). The germline gives CDR1 MNHEY, CDR2 SVGEGT. This CDR3 is built from 15 residues. V was clipped by 3 bases and J by 7 bases, with 13 bases between them. CDR3 in amino acids: CASSYDSNSNSPLHF. The CDR3 DNA is TGTGCCAGCAGTTATGACAGCAACTCAAATTCACCCCTCCACTTT.

This chain connects TRBV10-3 to TRBJ2-3; D might be TRBD1 (5 bases). The CDR3 extends over 13 amino acids. Germline-derived CDR1 and CDR2 are ENHRY and SYGVKD. Trimming shortened V by 5 bases and J by 2 bases, and 8 bases separated the two germline ends. CDR3 DNA: TGTGCCATCAGTAGGGGAAACACAGATACGCAGTATTTT. This encodes CAISRGNTDTQYF.

The J gene is TRBJ1-1, the V gene TRBV4-2, with a possible D match to TRBD1 (5 bases). The CDR3 covers 14 residues. V lost 0 bases to trimming and J lost 5 bases, with 10 bases between them. Germline values: CDR1 LGHNA, CDR2 YNFKEQ. This CDR3 reads CASSQEIWTTEAFF. The CDR3 DNA follows: TGTGCCAGCAGCCAAGAGATTTGGACAACTGAAGCTTTCTTT.

The V and J genes are TRBV10-3 and TRBJ1-2, with D uncertain. The V end was cut by 8 bases, the J end by 7 bases, with 14 bases between. CDR1 is ENHRY, CDR2 SYGVKD, per germline. The CDR3 runs to 12 residues. The DNA for the CDR3 is TGTGCCATCCTAGACGAGGACTCTGGCTACACCTTC. This translates into CAILDEDSGYTF.

The chain uses TRBV6-5 and TRBJ2-7, with no clear D. Trimming removed 7 bases from V and 8 bases from J, with 12 bases in between. CDR1 MNHEY and CDR2 SVGAGI come from the germline V gene. CDR3 size: 11 residues. The CDR3 protein is CASNHKSKQYF. The DNA for the CDR3 is TGTGCCAGCAACCACAAAAGTAAGCAGTACTTC.

The chain couples TRBV3-1 (or the pseudogene TRBV3-2) to TRBJ2-5; 8 nucleotides align to TRBD2. V gave up 2 bases and J gave up 5 bases; unmatched junction bases: 10. This CDR3 comprises 16 residues. The germline V gene encodes CDR1 LGHDT and CDR2 YNNKEL (reference sequence). In DNA, the CDR3 is TGTGCCAGCAGCCAAAGGGCCAGCGGGGGCGGGGAGACCCAGTACTTC. Translation gives CASSQRASGGGETQYF.

The chain has TRBV3-1 (or the pseudogene TRBV3-2) and TRBJ2-1; D possibly corresponds to TRBD2 (6 bases). This CDR3 has 17 amino acids. Trimming removed 0 bases from V and 7 bases from J, with 19 bases in between. Germline assignment: CDR1 LGHDT and CDR2 YNNKEL (reference sequence). The chain's CDR3 is CASSQDGGAEISNEQFF. The CDR3 DNA follows: TGTGCCAGCAGCCAAGATGGAGGGGCTGAGATTTCAAATGAGCAGTTCTTC.

CDR3 region: CASSFYSRRGGTGELFF. CDR3 nucleotides: TGTGCCAGCAGTTTCTATTCCAGGAGAGGGGGAACCGGGGAGCTGTTTTTT. J is TRBJ2-2 and V is TRBV28, with D possibly matching TRBD1 (6 bases). Germline-derived CDR1 and CDR2 are MDHEN and SYDVKM. This CDR3 region has 17 residues. Between the trimmed V and J ends, which lost 3 bases and 5 bases, there was a span of 19 bases.

The count of this clone is one. V usage is TRBV27 and J usage is TRBJ2-2; 8 positions agree with TRBD1. Trimming at V came to 6 bases and at J to 4 bases, leaving 10 bases not matched to a gene. Germline V gene sequence: CDR1 MNHEY, CDR2 SMNVEV (reference sequence). The CDR3 consists of 16 residues. The CDR3 DNA is TGTGCCAGCAGAATTTCGACAGGGGTATTCACCGGGGAGCTGTTTTTT. Protein: CASRISTGVFTGELFF.

This rearrangement joins TRBV18 to TRBJ2-7, with D perhaps TRBD2 (6 bases). V lost 1 base and J 2 bases, leaving 9 bases between the germline ends. CDR3 length: 14 amino acids. From germline, CDR1 is KGHSH and CDR2 LQKENI. The CDR3 sequence is CASSPRGAAYEQYF. The CDR3 DNA reads TGTGCCAGCTCACCACGCGGGGCAGCCTACGAGCAGTACTTC.

This clone showed up just once. V usage is TRBV5-1 and J usage is TRBJ2-7, with 11 bases aligning to TRBD1. The CDR3 loop spans 14 amino acids. J lost 5 bases, V lost 2 bases, and 3 bases had no gene match. Germline assignment: CDR1 SGHRS and CDR2 YFSETQ. CDR3 protein: CASSFSGQGDEQYF. The CDR3 nucleotides are TGCGCCAGCAGCTTTTCGGGACAGGGGGACGAGCAGTACTTC.

The gene calls are TRBV9 and TRBJ1-3, with 10 bases aligning to TRBD1. CDR1 is SGDLS, CDR2 YYNGEE, per germline. V lost 0 bases, J lost 2 bases, and 2 bases stayed unmatched. The CDR3 runs to 16 residues. CDR3 nucleotide sequence: TGTGCCAGCAGCGTAGGGACAGGGGGGCCTGGAAACACCATATATTTT. It translates to CASSVGTGGPGNTIYF.

The chain employs TRBV19 and TRBJ1-2, with a weak D call TRBD1 (6 bases). CDR1 LNHDA and CDR2 SQIVND come from the germline V gene (reference sequence). Trimming stripped 0 bases from V and 4 bases from J, with 12 bases between. This CDR3 is 15 amino acids long. The CDR3 region is CASSIEPGALYGYTF. As DNA, the CDR3 is TGTGCCAGTAGTATAGAGCCAGGGGCTCTCTATGGCTACACCTTC.

The V call is TRBV6-2 or TRBV6-3, the J call TRBJ1-5; no reliable D call. CDR1 MNHEY and CDR2 SVGEGT come from the germline V gene. The CDR3 sequence is 15 residues long. Trimming stripped 5 bases from V and 3 bases from J, with 14 bases between. This chain's CDR3 is CASSKHRDSNQPQHF. CDR3 nucleotide sequence: TGTGCCAGCAGTAAACACAGAGATTCCAATCAGCCCCAGCATTTT.

The chain employs TRBV19 and TRBJ2-1; TRBD2 matches 7 bases. V lost 6 bases and J lost 4; bases outside the gene matches: 6. Germline assignment: CDR1 LNHDA and CDR2 SQIVND (reference sequence). This CDR3 has 14 residues. CDR3 DNA: TGTGCCAGTAGGGCGGGAGAGGGGTACAATGAGCAGTTCTTC. Translation: CASRAGEGYNEQFF.

The CDR3 nucleotides are TGTGCCTGGCTTGGGGGGGCGGTCAGTGGCTACACCTTC. It translates to CAWLGGAVSGYTF. This chain links TRBV30 with TRBJ1-2; D is possibly TRBD1 (6 bases). The V end lost 5 bases, the J end lost 7 bases, and 17 bases lay between the germline ends. The CDR3 consists of 13 residues. Germline V gene sequence: CDR1 GTSNPN, CDR2 SVGIG (reference sequence).

This chain connects TRBV4-3 to TRBJ2-7; 10 nucleotides agree with TRBD2. Losses at the gene ends were 1 base for V and 6 bases for J; bases not matched to a gene: 9. There are 16 residues in the CDR3. In germline, CDR1 is LGHNA, CDR2 YSLEER. In nucleotides, the CDR3 is TGCGCCAGCAGCCAAGTGCTCGGTAGCGGGGGGCGCGAGCAGTACTTC. It encodes CASSQVLGSGGREQYF.